One and the same sample provided the 7 T cell receptor beta chains below, sequenced in a study of OX40 agonist ivuxolimab in advanced cancers. Profiled with immunoSEQ multiplex PCR; TCRdb holds only in-frame clones, not every one. This sample carries more than 100,000 clones, more than 85% of them seen once, and the ten largest clones take more than 0.8%. The sample here was CD4+ or CD8+ T cells sorted from blood, taken in a trial of the OX40 agonist ivuxolimab. The receptors shown here come from an adult with an advanced solid tumor such as melanoma, head and neck, liver or kidney cancer.

The chain combines TRBV4-3 with TRBJ1-1, with a weak D call TRBD1 (5 bases). CDR3 length: 13 amino acids. With 4 bases removed from V and 8 bases from J, the gap between germline ends came to 14 bases. Per the germline V gene, CDR1 is LGHNA and CDR2 is YSLEER. The CDR3 here is CASSPDGGEEAFF. CDR3 bases: TGCGCCAGCAGCCCTGATGGGGGGGAGGAAGCTTTCTTT.

The J gene is TRBJ2-7, the V gene TRBV10-1; D might be TRBD1 or TRBD2, each matching 5 bases. V was cut by 7 bases and J by 4 bases, with 20 bases left in between. The CDR3 is 15 residues long. The germline V gene has CDR1 WNHNN and CDR2 SYGVQD (reference sequence). The CDR3 sequence is CASTGAVWAYYEQYF. In DNA form, the CDR3 reads TGCGCCAGCACCGGGGCCGTATGGGCGTATTACGAGCAGTACTTC.

The V call is TRBV6-5, the J call TRBJ2-7, with D unclear. This CDR3 comprises 13 residues. V was trimmed by 4 bases and J by 0 bases, leaving 7 bases between them. Germline lookup yields CDR1 MNHEY and CDR2 SVGAGI. In nucleotides, the CDR3 is TGTGCCAGCAGTTTGGGAAACTCCTACGAGCAGTACTTC. Encoded protein: CASSLGNSYEQYF.

The rearrangement links TRBV7-2 to TRBJ2-1, with D possibly being TRBD1 or TRBD2 (6 bases each). This CDR3 spans 13 amino acids. Trimming cost V 3 bases and J 7 bases, with 10 bases left between them. Germline V gene sequence: CDR1 SGHTA, CDR2 FQGNSA. CDR3 nucleotide sequence: TGTGCCAGCAGCTTGGGGGGCCCGAATGAGCAGTTCTTC. Amino acid sequence: CASSLGGPNEQFF.

V usage is TRBV30 and J usage is TRBJ2-3, with D tentatively TRBD2 (6 bases). V was shortened by 3 bases and J by 2 bases, with 12 bases between the two germline ends. The CDR3 runs to 14 residues. Germline-derived CDR1 and CDR2 are GTSNPN and SVGIG (reference sequence). The CDR3 region is CAWRRGRNTDTQYF. In DNA form, the CDR3 reads TGTGCCTGGAGGAGAGGGAGGAACACAGATACGCAGTATTTT.

The chain carries TRBV28 and TRBJ2-5, with D possibly TRBD1 on 7 matching bases. Trimming pared 4 bases from V and 1 base from J, leaving 16 bases between. The V gene's germline CDR1 is MDHEN and CDR2 SYDVKM. This CDR3 region has 16 residues. The CDR3 nucleotides are TGTGCCAGCAGTTCCTGGGCGGGACAGCGCCAAGAGACCCAGTACTTC. Protein product: CASSSWAGQRQETQYF. Full variable domain (outside the CDR3, taken from reference TRBV28 and TRBJ2-5): DVKVTQSSRYLVKRTGEKVFLECVQDMDHENMFWYRQDPGLGLRLIYFSYDVKMKEKGDIPEGYSVSREKKERFSLILESASTNQTSMYLCASSSWAGQRQETQYFGPGTRLLVL.

The V gene is TRBV6-1, the J gene TRBJ1-4; D uncertain. Germline lookup yields CDR1 MNHNS and CDR2 SASEGT. The CDR3 is made up of 15 amino acids. The V end lost 5 bases, the J end lost 4 bases, and 14 bases lay between the germline ends. CDR3 coding DNA: TGTGCCAGCAGTTTCCAGACGGTTCTTAATGAAAAACTGTTTTTT. Translated, it gives CASSFQTVLNEKLFF.